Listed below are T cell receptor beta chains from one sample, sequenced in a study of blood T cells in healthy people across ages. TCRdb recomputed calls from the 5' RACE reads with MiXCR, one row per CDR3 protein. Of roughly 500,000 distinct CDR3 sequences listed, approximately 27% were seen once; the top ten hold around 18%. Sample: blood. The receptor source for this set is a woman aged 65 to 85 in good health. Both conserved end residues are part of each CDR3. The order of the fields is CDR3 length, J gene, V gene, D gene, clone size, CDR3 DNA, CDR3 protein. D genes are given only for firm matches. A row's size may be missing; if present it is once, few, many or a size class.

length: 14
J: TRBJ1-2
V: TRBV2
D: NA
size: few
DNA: TGTGCCAGCAGTCTTCCGGGACGGACATATGGCTACACCTTC
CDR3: CASSLPGRTYGYTF

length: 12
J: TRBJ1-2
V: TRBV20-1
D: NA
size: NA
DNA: TGCAGTGCTAGGGGCCAGTTTTATGGCTACACCTTC
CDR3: CSARGQFYGYTF

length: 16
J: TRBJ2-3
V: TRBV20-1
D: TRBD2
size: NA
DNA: TGCAGTGCTGGTCTAGCGGGGGCCCTTTTAACGGATACGCAGTATTTT
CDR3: CSAGLAGALLTDTQYF

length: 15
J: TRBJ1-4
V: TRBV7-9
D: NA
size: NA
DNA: TGTGCCAGCAGCTTAACACAGGGTCGAAATGAAAAACTGTTTTTT
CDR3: CASSLTQGRNEKLFF

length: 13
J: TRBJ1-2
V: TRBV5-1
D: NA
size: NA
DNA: TGCGCCAGCAGCTTTGGGGACGGCTATGGCTACACCTTC
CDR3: CASSFGDGYGYTF

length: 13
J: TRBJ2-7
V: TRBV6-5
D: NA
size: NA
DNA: TGTGCCAGCAGTTACTCCCACACCTACGAGCAGTACTTC
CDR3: CASSYSHTYEQYF

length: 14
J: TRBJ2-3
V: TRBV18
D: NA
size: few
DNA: TGTGCCAGCTCAGGTTCGACTAGTAAGGACACGCAGTATTTT
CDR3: CASSGSTSKDTQYF

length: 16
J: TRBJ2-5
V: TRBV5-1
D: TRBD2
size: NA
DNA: TGCGCCAGCAGCCAGAATAGCGGGGGGGCCTTAGAGACCCAGTACTTC
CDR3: CASSQNSGGALETQYF

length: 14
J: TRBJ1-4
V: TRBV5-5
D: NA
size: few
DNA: TGTGCCAGCAGCTCCAGGGTGACTAATGAAAAACTGTTTTTT
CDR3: CASSSRVTNEKLFF

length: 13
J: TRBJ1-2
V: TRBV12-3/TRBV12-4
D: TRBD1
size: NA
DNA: TGTGCCAGCAGTTTAGGACAGGGAATCGGCTACACCTTC
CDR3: CASSLGQGIGYTF

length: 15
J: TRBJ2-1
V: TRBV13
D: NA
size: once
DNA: TGTGCCAGCATGAGGCGGACAGTTAGCTACAATGAGCAGTTCTTC
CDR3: CASMRRTVSYNEQFF

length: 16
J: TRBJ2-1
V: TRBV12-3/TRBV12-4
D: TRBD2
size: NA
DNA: TGTGCCAGCAGCCCCCGGACTAGCGGGACCTACAATGAGCAGTTCTTC
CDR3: CASSPRTSGTYNEQFF

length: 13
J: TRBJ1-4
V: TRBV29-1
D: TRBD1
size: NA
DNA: TGCAGCGTGTCGGACAGGGTTGATGAAAAACTGTTTTTT
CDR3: CSVSDRVDEKLFF

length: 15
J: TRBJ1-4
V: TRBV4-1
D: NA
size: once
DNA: TGCGCCAGCAGCCCCTCCCTGGGCAGGAATGAAAAACTGTTTTTT
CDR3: CASSPSLGRNEKLFF

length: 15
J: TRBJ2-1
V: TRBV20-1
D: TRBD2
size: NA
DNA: TGCAGTGCTATACCTCCTAGCGGGGGGAAGTCGGAGCAGTTCTTC
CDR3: CSAIPPSGGKSEQFF

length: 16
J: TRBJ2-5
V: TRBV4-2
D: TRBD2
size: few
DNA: TGTGCCAGCAGCCAAGTTGGTAGCGGGGGGGAAGAGACCCAGTACTTC
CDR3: CASSQVGSGGEETQYF

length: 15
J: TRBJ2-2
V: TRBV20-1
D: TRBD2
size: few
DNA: TGCAGTGCCGGTGCCGGGGGGTTGAACACCGGGGAGCTGTTTTTT
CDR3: CSAGAGGLNTGELFF

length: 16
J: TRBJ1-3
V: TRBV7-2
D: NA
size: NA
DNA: TGTGCCAGCAGCCCCCAGGCTGGGTCAGGTGGAAACGCCATATATTTT
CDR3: CASSPQAGSGGNAIYF

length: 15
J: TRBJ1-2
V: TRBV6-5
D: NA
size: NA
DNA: TGTGCCAGCAGGGGGGGAGGCAGGGCCGACTATGGCTACACCTTC
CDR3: CASRGGGRADYGYTF

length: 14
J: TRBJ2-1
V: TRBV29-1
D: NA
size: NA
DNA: TGCAGCGTCATAGGGGGGCCTTCCTACAATGAGCAGTTCTTC
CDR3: CSVIGGPSYNEQFF

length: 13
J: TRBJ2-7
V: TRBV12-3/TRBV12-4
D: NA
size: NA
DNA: TGTGCCAGCAACCAACCAGGGCGCCTCGAGCAGTACTTC
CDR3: CASNQPGRLEQYF

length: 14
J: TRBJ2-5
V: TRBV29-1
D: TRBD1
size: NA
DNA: TGCAGCGTTGGACCCGGGACAGGGTCATGGACCCAGTACTTC
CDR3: CSVGPGTGSWTQYF

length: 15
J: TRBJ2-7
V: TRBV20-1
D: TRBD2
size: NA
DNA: TGCAGTGCTAGATCTAGCGGGGGGGCCTTATATGAGCAGTACTTC
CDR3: CSARSSGGALYEQYF

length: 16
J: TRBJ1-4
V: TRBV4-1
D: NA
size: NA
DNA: TGCGCCAGCAGCCACCCGGGGGGAGGAACTAATGAAAAACTGTTTTTT
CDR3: CASSHPGGGTNEKLFF

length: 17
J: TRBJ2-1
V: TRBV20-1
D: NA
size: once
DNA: TGCAGTGCTAGAGATGAGGGTAGGGGGGCCCGATACAATGAGCAGTTCTTC
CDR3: CSARDEGRGARYNEQFF

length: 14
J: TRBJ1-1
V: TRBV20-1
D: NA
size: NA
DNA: TGCAGTGCTAGAACAGGGCGCTATTACACTGAAGCTTTCTTT
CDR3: CSARTGRYYTEAFF

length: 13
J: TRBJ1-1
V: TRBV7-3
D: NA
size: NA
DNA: TGTGCCAGCAGCTCAAGACCTGGGACTGAAGCTTTCTTT
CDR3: CASSSRPGTEAFF

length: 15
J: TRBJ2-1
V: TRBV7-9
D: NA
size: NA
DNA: TGTGCCAGCAATAGAGGGGGGGGCTCCTACAATGAGCAGTTCTTC
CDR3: CASNRGGGSYNEQFF

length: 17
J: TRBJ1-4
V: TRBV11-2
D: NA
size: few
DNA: TGTGCCAGCGGCTCTGGACATATATACGCAACTAATGAAAAACTGTTTTTT
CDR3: CASGSGHIYATNEKLFF

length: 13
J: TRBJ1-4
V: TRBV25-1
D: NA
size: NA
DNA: TGTGCCAGCAGTGAACAGGGGTTGGGGAAACTGTTTTTT
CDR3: CASSEQGLGKLFF

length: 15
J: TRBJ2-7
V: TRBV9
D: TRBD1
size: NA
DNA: TGTGCCAGCAGCGCCTTACCGGGACAGGGCTACGAGCAGTACTTC
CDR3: CASSALPGQGYEQYF

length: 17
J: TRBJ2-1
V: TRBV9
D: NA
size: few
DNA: TGTGCCAGCAGCGTAGTCCGAAAATCCGCCCGGTACAATGAGCAGTTCTTC
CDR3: CASSVVRKSARYNEQFF

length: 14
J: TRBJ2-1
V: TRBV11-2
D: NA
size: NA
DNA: TGTGCCAGCACTCTGACAGTCACTTTGGGTGAGCAGTTCTTC
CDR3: CASTLTVTLGEQFF

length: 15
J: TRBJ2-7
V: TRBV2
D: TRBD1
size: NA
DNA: TGTGCCAGCAGATTTGCCGGGACAGGGGGCTACGAGCAGTACTTC
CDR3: CASRFAGTGGYEQYF

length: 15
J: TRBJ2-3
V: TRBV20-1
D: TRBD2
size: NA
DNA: TGCAGTGCTAGTGCTAGCGGGGTCGGGACAGATACGCAGTATTTT
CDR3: CSASASGVGTDTQYF

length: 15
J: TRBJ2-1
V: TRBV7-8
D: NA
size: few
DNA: TGTGCCAGCAGCGGCGGGCTAGCAGTCTACAATGAGCAGTTCTTC
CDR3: CASSGGLAVYNEQFF

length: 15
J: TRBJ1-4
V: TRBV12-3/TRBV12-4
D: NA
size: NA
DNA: TGTGCCAGCAGCCGTTTGCCGGGGTCGGGTGAAAAACTGTTTTTT
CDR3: CASSRLPGSGEKLFF

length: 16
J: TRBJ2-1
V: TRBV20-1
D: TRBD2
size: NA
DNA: TGCAGTGCTAGAGGCCGTGGGGGGGATGTCTACAATGAGCAGTTCTTC
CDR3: CSARGRGGDVYNEQFF

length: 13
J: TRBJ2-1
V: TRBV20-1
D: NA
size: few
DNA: TGCAGTGCCGTATCGGGCGCCTACAGTGAGCAGTTCTTC
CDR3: CSAVSGAYSEQFF

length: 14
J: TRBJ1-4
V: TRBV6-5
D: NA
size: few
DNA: TGTGCCAGCAGTTACTCGAACGGATTTGGAAAACTGTTTTTT
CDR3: CASSYSNGFGKLFF

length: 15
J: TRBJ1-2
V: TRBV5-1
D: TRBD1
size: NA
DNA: TGCGCCAGCAGCTTGGACCCCGGGACAGCTTATGGCTACACCTTC
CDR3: CASSLDPGTAYGYTF

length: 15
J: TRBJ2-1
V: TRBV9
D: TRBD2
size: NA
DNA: TGTGCCAGCAGCGTTGGGACTAGCGAGGTCGATGAGCAGTTCTTC
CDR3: CASSVGTSEVDEQFF

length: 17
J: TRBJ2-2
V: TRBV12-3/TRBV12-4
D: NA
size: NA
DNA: TGTGCCAGCAGCCCCCTCGGTGGCGGGGTAAACACCGGGGAGCTGTTTTTT
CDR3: CASSPLGGGVNTGELFF

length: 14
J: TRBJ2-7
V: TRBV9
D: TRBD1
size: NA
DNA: TGTGCCAGCAGCGTAGGCGGGACAGGCTACGAGCAGTACTTC
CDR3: CASSVGGTGYEQYF

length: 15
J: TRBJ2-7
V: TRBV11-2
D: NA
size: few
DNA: TGTGCCAGCGGCTTAGCTATGGGCGGCTCCTACGAGCAGTACTTC
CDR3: CASGLAMGGSYEQYF